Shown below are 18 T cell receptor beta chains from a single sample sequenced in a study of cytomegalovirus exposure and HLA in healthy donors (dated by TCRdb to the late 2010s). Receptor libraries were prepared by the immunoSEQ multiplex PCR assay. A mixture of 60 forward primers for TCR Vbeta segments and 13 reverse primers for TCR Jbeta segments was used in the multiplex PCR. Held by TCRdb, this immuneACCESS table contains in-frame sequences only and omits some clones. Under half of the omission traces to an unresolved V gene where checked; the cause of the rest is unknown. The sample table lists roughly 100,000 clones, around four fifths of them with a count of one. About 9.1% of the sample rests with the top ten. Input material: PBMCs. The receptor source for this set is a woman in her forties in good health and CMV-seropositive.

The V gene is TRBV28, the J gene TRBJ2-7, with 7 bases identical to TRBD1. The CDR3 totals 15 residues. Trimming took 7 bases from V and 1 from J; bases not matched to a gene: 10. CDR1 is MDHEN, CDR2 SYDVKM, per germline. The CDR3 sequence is CASNPKTGQSYEQYF. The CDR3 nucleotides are TGTGCCAGCAACCCGAAGACAGGGCAGTCCTACGAGCAGTACTTC.

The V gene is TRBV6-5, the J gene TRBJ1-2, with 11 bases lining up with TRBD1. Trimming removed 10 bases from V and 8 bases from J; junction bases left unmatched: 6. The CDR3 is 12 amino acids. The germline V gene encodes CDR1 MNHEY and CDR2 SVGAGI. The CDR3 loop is CATGQGAKGYTF. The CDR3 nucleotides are TGTGCCACCGGACAGGGGGCGAAGGGCTACACCTTC.

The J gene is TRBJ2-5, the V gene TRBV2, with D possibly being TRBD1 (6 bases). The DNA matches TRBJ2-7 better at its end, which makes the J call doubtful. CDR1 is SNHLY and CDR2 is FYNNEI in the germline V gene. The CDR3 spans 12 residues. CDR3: CASTGDIYEQYF. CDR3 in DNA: TGTGCCAGCACCGGGGACATCTACGAGCAGTACTTC.

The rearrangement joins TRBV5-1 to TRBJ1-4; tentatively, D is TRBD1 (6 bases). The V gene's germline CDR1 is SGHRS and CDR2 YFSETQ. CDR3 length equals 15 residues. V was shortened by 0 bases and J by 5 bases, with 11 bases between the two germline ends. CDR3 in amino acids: CASSLGTVLNEKLFF. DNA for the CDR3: TGCGCCAGCAGCTTGGGGACAGTACTCAATGAAAAACTGTTTTTT.

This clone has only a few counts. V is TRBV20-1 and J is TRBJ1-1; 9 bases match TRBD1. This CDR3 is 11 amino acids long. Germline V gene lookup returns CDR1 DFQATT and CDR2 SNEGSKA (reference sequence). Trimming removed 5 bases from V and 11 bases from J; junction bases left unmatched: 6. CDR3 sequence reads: CSAPRTGDAFF. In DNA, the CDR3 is TGCAGTGCTCCCAGGACAGGGGACGCTTTCTTT.

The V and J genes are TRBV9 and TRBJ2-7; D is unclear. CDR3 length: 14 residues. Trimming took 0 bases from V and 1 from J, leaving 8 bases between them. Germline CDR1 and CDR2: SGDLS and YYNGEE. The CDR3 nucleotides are TGTGCCAGCAGCGTAGGTTCCAGTTCCTACGAGCAGTACTTC. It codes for CASSVGSSSYEQYF.

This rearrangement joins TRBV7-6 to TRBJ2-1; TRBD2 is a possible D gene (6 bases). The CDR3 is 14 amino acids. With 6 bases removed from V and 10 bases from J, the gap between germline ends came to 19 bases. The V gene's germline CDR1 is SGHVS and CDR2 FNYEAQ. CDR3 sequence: CASRQPGAHGEQFF. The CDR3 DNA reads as TGTGCCAGCAGGCAACCGGGAGCCCATGGGGAGCAGTTCTTC.

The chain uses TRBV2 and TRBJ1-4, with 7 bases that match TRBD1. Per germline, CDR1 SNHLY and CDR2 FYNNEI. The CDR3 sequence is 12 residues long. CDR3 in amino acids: CASGQANEKLFF. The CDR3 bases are TGTGCATCAGGACAGGCTAATGAAAAACTGTTTTTT.

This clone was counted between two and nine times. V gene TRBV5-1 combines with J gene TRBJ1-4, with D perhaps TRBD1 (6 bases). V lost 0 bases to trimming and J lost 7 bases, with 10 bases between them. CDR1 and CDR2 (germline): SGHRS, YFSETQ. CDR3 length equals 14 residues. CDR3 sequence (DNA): TGCGCCAGCAGCTTGGACAGGGCTAGTGAAAAACTGTTTTTT. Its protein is CASSLDRASEKLFF.

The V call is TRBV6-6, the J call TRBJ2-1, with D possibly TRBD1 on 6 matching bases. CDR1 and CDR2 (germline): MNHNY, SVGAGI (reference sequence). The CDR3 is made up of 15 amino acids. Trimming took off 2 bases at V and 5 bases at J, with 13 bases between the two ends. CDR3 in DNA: TGTGCCAGCAGTTACGGAACCGACAGGAACAATGAGCAGTTCTTC. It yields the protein CASSYGTDRNNEQFF.

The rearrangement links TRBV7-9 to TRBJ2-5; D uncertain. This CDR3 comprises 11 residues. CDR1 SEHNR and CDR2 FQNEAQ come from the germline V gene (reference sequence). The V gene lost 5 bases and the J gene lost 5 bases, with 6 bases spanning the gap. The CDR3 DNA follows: TGTGCCAGCAGCCCCTCTGAGACCCAGTACTTC. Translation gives CASSPSETQYF.

The CDR3 DNA sequence: TGTGCCAGCAGTGTCCCCATCACCTACGAGCAGTACTTC. This encodes CASSVPITYEQYF. The chain is built from TRBV2 and TRBJ2-7; D unclear. CDR1 SNHLY and CDR2 FYNNEI come from the germline V gene. The ends were cut back, 4 bases at V and 2 bases at J, with 9 bases in the middle. The CDR3 covers 13 residues.

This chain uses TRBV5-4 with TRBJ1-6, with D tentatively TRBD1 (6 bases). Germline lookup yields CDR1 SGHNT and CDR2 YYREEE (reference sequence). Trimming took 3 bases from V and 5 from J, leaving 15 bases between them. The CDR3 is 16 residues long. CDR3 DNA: TGTGCCAGCAGCTCCGACCTCGGACAGAATAATTCACCCCTCCACTTT. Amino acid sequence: CASSSDLGQNNSPLHF.

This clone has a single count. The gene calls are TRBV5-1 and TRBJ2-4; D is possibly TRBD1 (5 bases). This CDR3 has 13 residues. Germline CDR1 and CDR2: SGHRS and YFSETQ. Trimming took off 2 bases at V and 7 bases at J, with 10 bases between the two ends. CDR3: CASSLNRRNIQYF. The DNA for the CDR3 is TGCGCCAGCAGCTTAAACAGGCGGAACATTCAGTACTTC.

This CDR3 is CASREGAVSEKLFF. Written as DNA, the CDR3 is TGTGCCAGCAGAGAGGGGGCCGTGAGTGAAAAACTGTTTTTT. The V and J genes are TRBV6-1 and TRBJ1-4, with 7 bases lining up with TRBD1. Trimming cost V 6 bases and J 7 bases; bases outside gene matches: 8. The CDR3 extends over 14 amino acids. CDR1 MNHNS and CDR2 SASEGT come from the germline V gene.

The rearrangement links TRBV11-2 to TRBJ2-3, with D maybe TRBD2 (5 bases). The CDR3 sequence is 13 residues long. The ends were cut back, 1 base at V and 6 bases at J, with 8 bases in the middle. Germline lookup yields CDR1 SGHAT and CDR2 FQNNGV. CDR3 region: CASSLGELDTQYF. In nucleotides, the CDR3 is TGTGCCAGCAGCTTAGGGGAGCTTGATACGCAGTATTTT.

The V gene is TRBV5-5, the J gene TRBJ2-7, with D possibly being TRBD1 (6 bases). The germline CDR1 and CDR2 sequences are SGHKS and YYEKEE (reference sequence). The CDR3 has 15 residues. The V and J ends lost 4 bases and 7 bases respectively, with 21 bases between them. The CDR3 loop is CASSPPPNRVSEQYF. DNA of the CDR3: TGTGCCAGCAGCCCCCCCCCAAACAGGGTTTCGGAGCAGTACTTC. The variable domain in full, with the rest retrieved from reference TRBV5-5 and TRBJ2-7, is DAGVTQSPTHLIKTRGQQVTLRCSPISGHKSVSWYQQVLGQGPQFIFQYYEKEERGRGNFPDRFSARQFPNYSSELNVNALLLGDSALYLCASSPPPNRVSEQYFGPGTRLTVT.

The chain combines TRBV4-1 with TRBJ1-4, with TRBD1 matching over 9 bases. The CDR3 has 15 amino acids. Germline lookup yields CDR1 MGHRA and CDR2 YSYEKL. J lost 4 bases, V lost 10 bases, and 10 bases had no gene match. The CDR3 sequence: CATSDRGLSNEKLFF. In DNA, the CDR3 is TGCGCCACCTCTGACAGGGGGTTAAGTAATGAAAAACTGTTTTTT.